This passage covers 9 T cell receptor beta chains from one sample sequenced in a study of blood T cells in healthy people across ages. A second roughly 6 to 12 cycle PCR used barcoded and J-beta primers. TCRdb reprocessed the 5' RACE reads with MiXCR, giving one entry per CDR3 protein. Here the sample spans about 570,000 distinct CDR3 sequences, 27% being singletons. The same sample was also used in a study of T cells of mothers and their children.

Sequencing was done on a sample of blood. Receptor source: a boy under 10 years old in good health.

The chain recombines TRBV2 with TRBJ1-4; no definite D call. The CDR3 length is 15 residues. Germline CDR1 reads SNHLY; CDR2 reads FYNNEI. The V end was cut by 6 bases, the J end by 6 bases, with 17 bases between. CDR3 residues: CASRRFQVRDEKLFF. The CDR3 coding sequence is TGTGCCAGCAGACGGTTCCAGGTACGAGATGAAAAACTGTTTTTT.

This clonotype was counted only a few times. The V call is TRBV11-2, the J call TRBJ2-5, with a weak D call TRBD2 (5 bases). The assigned J gene may be wrong: the sequence end matches TRBJ2-1 better. The germline V gene encodes CDR1 SGHAT and CDR2 FQNNGV. The length of the CDR3 is 14 residues. The CDR3 DNA sequence: TGTGCCAGCAGCTCCAACCCGGGGTTAAATGAGCAGTTCTTC. Residues: CASSSNPGLNEQFF.

This clonotype occurred a few times. The V and J genes are TRBV2 and TRBJ2-2, with D possibly being TRBD1 (7 bases). The V end was cut by 3 bases, the J end by 3 bases, with 20 bases between. There are 18 residues in the CDR3. The germline gives CDR1 SNHLY, CDR2 FYNNEI. The DNA of the CDR3 is TGTGCCAGCAGTGATTACAGGGGAAGGACTACCCACACCGGGGAGCTGTTTTTT. Protein: CASSDYRGRTTHTGELFF.

The chain couples TRBV7-2 to TRBJ2-5; unclear D gene. The DNA end lines up better with TRBJ2-7; the J call may be wrong. In germline, CDR1 is SGHTA, CDR2 FQGNSA. The length of the CDR3 is 17 residues. The CDR3: CASSLAAVAGGTYEQYF. The CDR3 DNA sequence: TGTGCCAGCAGCTTAGCGGCGGTGGCAGGTGGCACCTACGAGCAGTACTTC.

The chain joins TRBV21-1 to TRBJ2-5; TRBD1, as called in the table, went unchecked against the DNA. TRBV21-1 is an annotated pseudogene. The CDR3 is made up of 14 amino acids. The CDR3 nucleotides are TGTGCCAGCAGCAAGGAACAGGGAGAGGAGACCCAGTACTTC. Its translation is CASSKEQGEETQYF.

This chain connects TRBV19 to TRBJ1-1; no firm D call. Germline CDR1 is LNHDA and CDR2 is SQIVND (reference sequence). The CDR3 has 13 residues. Deletions cut 3 bases from V and 2 bases from J, with 7 bases between. The CDR3 protein is CASSMGGNTEAFF. CDR3 bases: TGTGCCAGTAGTATGGGAGGAAACACTGAAGCTTTCTTT.

This clonotype appeared a few times. This chain uses TRBV24-1 with TRBJ2-3, with a weak D call TRBD2 (6 bases). Germline-derived CDR1 and CDR2 are KGHDR and SFDVKD. Trimming took 3 bases from V and 1 from J, leaving 16 bases between them. The length of the CDR3 is 17 residues. Here the CDR3 reads CATSDRTGGTGTDTQYF. The CDR3 region has the DNA TGTGCCACCAGTGATCGCACTGGGGGGACGGGCACAGATACGCAGTATTTT.

V gene TRBV5-1 combines with J gene TRBJ1-2; the match to TRBD1 covers 7 bases. The trim removed 0 bases at V and 4 bases at J, leaving 6 bases unmatched. This CDR3 comprises 15 residues. Per germline, CDR1 SGHRS and CDR2 YFSETQ. CDR3: CASSLGGTDTYGYTF. The CDR3 DNA reads as TGCGCCAGCAGCTTGGGCGGGACAGACACCTATGGCTACACCTTC.

This clonotype has ten or more counts. V gene TRBV9 combines with J gene TRBJ2-4, with a tentative D call TRBD2 (6 bases). Germline V lookup: CDR1 SGDLS, CDR2 YYNGEE. V was shortened by 4 bases and J by 8 bases, with 13 bases between the two germline ends. The CDR3 runs to 13 residues. CDR3 DNA: TGTGCCAGCAGCCCAATGGGGGAGGACATTCAGTACTTC. Translation gives CASSPMGEDIQYF.